The present entry profiles one TCR beta chain with its context. As yet, its antigen is unknown. RNA, once extracted, was reverse transcribed into cDNA for use as the sequencing template. Assay used: immunoSEQ multiplex PCR; TCRdb lists only in-frame clones, some missing. The sample lists some 19,000 clones, over 50% occurring once. This CDR3 region has 10 residues. Trimming took 8 bases from V and 8 from J, leaving 7 bases between them. Per germline, CDR1 MNHEY and CDR2 SMNVEV (reference sequence). This record comes from a study of CD8+ T cells in alopecia areata. Across the whole study: Scoring of treated patients' severity used the percentage of affected scalp area.

The treatment was: oral pan-JAK inhibitor, 5-10 mg twice daily. Alopecia areata patients gave lesional scalp punch biopsies and peripheral blood samples. Study observations and caveats: Besides other cells, scalp samples also yield sequences of resident alphabeta T cells from normal skin.

The chain employs TRBV27 and TRBJ2-1; the D gene is possibly TRBD2 (5 bases). Here the sequenced sample was skin, taken at week 4, from a patient treated with tofacitinib. The TCR comes from a human donor with alopecia areata. CDR3 DNA sequence: TGTGCCAGCCGAGGGTATGAGCAGTTCTTC. It codes for CASRGYEQFF.